This T cell receptor (beta chain) emerged from a study of cytomegalovirus exposure and HLA in healthy donors. Study-level results: In a later analysis, at a false discovery rate of 0.05, over 15,000 TCR beta sequences were associated with HLA alleles. CMV antigen specificity was confirmed in vitro for a few CMV-associated chains.

This clone came up once. What it binds is not known. Donors likely had unrecorded immune exposures despite being nominally healthy when sampled. In germline, CDR1 is KGHSH, CDR2 LQKENI. V was clipped by 3 bases and J by 7 bases, with 18 bases between them. This CDR3 contains 15 residues. Primers: 60 Vbeta forward and 13 Jbeta reverse. Assay: immunoSEQ multiplex PCR; the TCRdb copy retains only in-frame clones and omits some. This sample has over 80,000 clones, with roughly 70% found just once. The source is a woman aged 18-30 years in good health and CMV-seropositive. The chain has TRBV18 and TRBJ1-1; no reliable D call. The sequencing input was PBMCs. In DNA form, the CDR3 reads TGTGCCAGCTCACCGCTGTCTCCCCCCGCGGGTGAAGCTTTCTTT. It encodes CASSPLSPPAGEAFF.